The 14 T cell receptor beta chains presented below share a single source sample, sequenced in a study of post-analysis software for immune sequencing data. Study-wide results and caveats: TRBV5-6, TRBV5-1 and TRBV20-1 were among a handful of TRBV segments more frequent in patients than controls.

The antigens for these receptors are not known. Prepared libraries of TCR beta cDNA carried unique molecular identifiers. TCRdb re-called the PCR reads with MiXCR, one entry per CDR3 protein. The sample gives 740,000 or so distinct CDR3 sequences, roughly half of which show up once; approximately 4.5% is in the top ten. Material for sequencing was blood. The receptors were gathered from a girl aged 10 to 17 with multiple sclerosis.

This clonotype was recorded only once. The chain's CDR3 is CASVGGGRNFDEQFF. Here the CDR3 DNA reads TGTGCCAGCGTCGGCGGGGGGAGGAATTTCGATGAGCAGTTCTTC. This sequence joins TRBV12-3 or TRBV12-4 and TRBJ2-1, with 8 nucleotides matching TRBD2. The CDR3 spans 15 residues. After removal of 8 bases from V and 8 bases from J, the junction contained 14 bases not matched to a gene.

V and J are TRBV5-1 and TRBJ2-1, with 7 bases lining up with TRBD1. The end of the DNA aligns better with TRBJ2-7, so the J call may be wrong. This CDR3 spans 15 amino acids. Germline CDR1 and CDR2: SGHRS and YFSETQ. The CDR3 is CASSLYLMTGNEQYF. CDR3 in DNA: TGCGCCAGCAGCCTTTACCTCATGACAGGGAATGAGCAGTACTTC.

The rearrangement uses TRBV7-9 and TRBJ1-4; no firm D call. The CDR3 is 12 amino acids. The germline V and J ends were trimmed by 5 bases and 7 bases, with 8 bases remaining between them. From germline, CDR1 is SEHNR and CDR2 FQNEAQ (reference sequence). The CDR3: CASSHRGEKLFF. Here the CDR3 DNA reads TGTGCCAGCAGCCACCGGGGTGAAAAACTGTTTTTT.

The gene calls are TRBV27 and TRBJ1-2; 8 bases are shared with TRBD1. The trim removed 3 bases at V and 8 bases at J, leaving 8 bases unmatched. Germline assignment: CDR1 MNHEY and CDR2 SMNVEV (reference sequence). The CDR3 covers 14 residues. Here the CDR3 DNA reads TGTGCCAGCAGTTTCAACGACAGGGGACGGGGCTACACCTTC. Translating gives CASSFNDRGRGYTF.

V is TRBV5-1 and J is TRBJ2-7, with TRBD2 identical over 12 bases. Germline CDR1 SGHRS, CDR2 YFSETQ. V was clipped by 4 bases and J by 2 bases; unmatched bases: 4. CDR3 length: 15 amino acids. The CDR3 reads CASSGLAGSPYEQYF. The CDR3 region has the DNA TGCGCCAGCAGCGGACTAGCGGGGTCCCCCTACGAGCAGTACTTC.

This clonotype occurred a few times. This sequence joins TRBV29-1 and TRBJ1-2; D possibly corresponds to TRBD1 (6 bases). Trimming removed 0 bases from V and 4 bases from J, with 12 bases in between. The CDR3 is made up of 14 amino acids. Germline loops: CDR1 SQVTM, CDR2 ANQGSEA. CDR3 bases: TGCAGCGTTGAAGATGGAAGCAGGGGCTATGGCTACACCTTC. Its translation: CSVEDGSRGYGYTF. Variable domain in full (rest from reference TRBV29-1 and TRBJ1-2): SAVISQKPSRDICQRGTSLTIQCQVDSQVTMMFWYRQQPGQSLTLIATANQGSEATYESGFVIDKFPISRPNLTFSTLTVSNMSPEDSSIYLCSVEDGSRGYGYTFGSGTRLTVV.

This clonotype occurred a few times. This rearrangement joins TRBV11-1 to TRBJ2-5; D possibly corresponds to TRBD1 (6 bases). There are 16 residues in the CDR3. V gave up 6 bases and J gave up 5 bases, with 22 bases separating them. The V gene's germline CDR1 is SGHAT and CDR2 FQDESV (reference sequence). CDR3 amino acids: CASRPYRARGQETQYF. The CDR3, as DNA: TGTGCCAGCAGACCTTACAGGGCCCGCGGGCAGGAGACCCAGTACTTC.

This clonotype was detected only a few times. The chain uses TRBV12-3 or TRBV12-4 and TRBJ2-6, with 10 bases aligning to TRBD1. The CDR3 is 18 amino acids. The ends lost 5 bases at V and 1 base at J; junction bases unmatched: 8. As DNA, the CDR3 is TGTGCCAGCAGTCACCGGGACAGGGGTGTATCTGGGGCCAACGTCCTGACTTTC. This codes for CASSHRDRGVSGANVLTF.

A few counts support this clonotype. The chain combines TRBV20-1 with TRBJ2-7, with 9 bases fitting TRBD1. The CDR3 totals 13 residues. V lost 4 bases to trimming and J lost 5 bases; unmatched junction nucleotides: 6. Germline V CDR1 and CDR2: DFQATT, SNEGSKA (reference sequence). This CDR3 reads CSAKRTGANEQYF. CDR3 coding DNA: TGCAGTGCTAAAAGGACAGGGGCAAACGAGCAGTACTTC.

This clonotype was recorded many times. The J gene is TRBJ2-7, the V gene TRBV29-1; tentative D call: TRBD2 (6 bases). Germline lookup yields CDR1 SQVTM and CDR2 ANQGSEA. V lost 4 bases, J lost 2 bases, and 12 bases lay in between. This CDR3 is built from 13 residues. CDR3 protein: CSVVGGTPYEQYF. CDR3 bases: TGCAGCGTTGTTGGAGGGACGCCCTACGAGCAGTACTTC.

There are a few counts of this clonotype. This chain joins TRBV10-3 and TRBJ1-6; no definite D call. Trimming stripped 3 bases from V and 10 bases from J, with 7 bases between. This CDR3 spans 12 amino acids. The V gene's germline CDR1 is ENHRY and CDR2 SYGVKD. The CDR3, as DNA: TGTGCCATCAGTGACAGTGGATCACCCCTCCACTTT. It specifies CAISDSGSPLHF.

Only a few counts were recorded for this clonotype. One end of the junction is discordant with germline, which a read error may explain. The V and J genes are TRBV29-1 and TRBJ1-2; D is unresolved. Germline V gene lookup returns CDR1 SQVTM and CDR2 ANQGSEA. The CDR3 spans 15 residues. The CDR3 spells CSVEGGSSNNYGYTF. As DNA, the CDR3 is TGCAGCGTCGAAGGAGGCAGCTCTAACAACTATGGCTACACCTTC. Together with reference TRBV29-1 and TRBJ1-2, the CDR3 gives the full variable domain: SAVISQKPSRDICQRGTSLTIQCQVDSQVTMMFWYRQQPGQSLTLIATANQGSEATYESGFVIDKFPISRPNLTFSTLTVSNMSPEDSSIYLCSVEGGSSNNYGYTFGSGTRLTVV.

Only a few counts were recorded for this clonotype. The chain joins TRBV6-5 to TRBJ2-5; a weak D match, TRBD2 (5 bases). V lost 4 bases to trimming and J lost 9 bases, with 15 bases between them. From germline, CDR1 is MNHEY and CDR2 SVGAGI. The CDR3 consists of 13 residues. Written as DNA, the CDR3 is TGTGCCAGCAGTTCTAATGCTAACGGGGCCCAGTACTTC. It translates to CASSSNANGAQYF.

The chain has TRBV6-5 and TRBJ1-2, with TRBD1 matching over 7 bases. The germline V gene has CDR1 MNHEY and CDR2 SVGAGI. This CDR3 spans 15 amino acids. After removal of 2 bases from V and 4 bases from J, the junction contained 7 bases not matched to a gene. This chain's CDR3 is CASSYRGPVGYGYTF. For the CDR3, the DNA is TGTGCCAGCAGTTACAGGGGGCCTGTCGGCTATGGCTACACCTTC.